Listed below are T cell receptor beta chains from one sample, sequenced in a study of blood T cell repertoires in COVID-19. Clones were sequenced by immunoSEQ multiplex PCR, and TCRdb holds only the in-frame ones, with some missing. The sample lists about 170,000 clones, 79% occurring once. The sequencing input was PBMCs or T cells enriched from blood (not recorded which). These receptors were obtained from a woman aged 65 to 85 in a cohort exposed to, infected with or recovered from COVID-19 (not recorded which). Both conserved end residues are part of each CDR3. The D gene is left open where the match is weak. For some rows the clone size is stated as once, few or many, or as a class when expanded; others skip it.

j_call,clone_size,d_call,v_call,cdr3_nt,cdr3_aa
TRBJ1-6,-,-,TRBV7-8,TGTGCCAGCAGCTTAGCGACCGGGGGAGATTCACCCCTCCACTTT,CASSLATGGDSPLHF
TRBJ2-1,-,TRBD2,TRBV5-1,TGCGCCAGCAGCGGTACTAGCGGGGGGACCTACAATGAGCAGTTCTTC,CASSGTSGGTYNEQFF
TRBJ2-3,once,-,TRBV30,TGTGCCTGGAGCGAGAGGGATACGCAGTATTTT,CAWSERDTQYF
TRBJ2-2,-,-,TRBV11-3,TGTGCCAGCAGCTCGCGCGGATCGAACACCGGGGAGCTGTTTTTT,CASSSRGSNTGELFF
TRBJ1-4,-,-,TRBV20-1,TGCAGTGGACAGGCGAATGAAAAACTGTTTTTT,CSGQANEKLFF
TRBJ2-5,-,-,TRBV11-2,TGTGCCAGCAGCTTAGACGTCAGTGGTAAAGAGACCCAGTACTTC,CASSLDVSGKETQYF
TRBJ1-3,-,-,TRBV19,TGTGCCAGTAGTATTATACAAAGCTCTGGAAACACCATATATTTT,CASSIIQSSGNTIYF
TRBJ2-7,-,TRBD2,TRBV18,TGTGCCAGCTCACCGGTACTAGCGGGAGGCTACGAGCAGTACTTC,CASSPVLAGGYEQYF
TRBJ1-4,once,-,TRBV6-5,TGTGCCAGCAGTTCAATAGGACTAGCAACTAATGAAAAACTGTTTTTT,CASSSIGLATNEKLFF
TRBJ2-3,-,TRBD2,TRBV10-3,TGTGCCATCAGTGAGTCTAGCGGGAGCCCCCCAGATACGCAGTATTTT,CAISESSGSPPDTQYF
TRBJ1-2,-,-,TRBV28,TGTGCCTGCAAACTCTTCCGGGACTTTAAGGATGGCTACACCTTC,CACKLFRDFKDGYTF
TRBJ2-1,once,-,TRBV20-1,TGCAGTGCTAGTCGACAGCCCCGGAGGGCCAAATGGAATGAGCAGTTCTTC,CSASRQPRRAKWNEQFF
TRBJ2-7,-,-,TRBV5-1,TGCGCCAGCAGCGGGCTGGACTACGAGCAGTACTTC,CASSGLDYEQYF
TRBJ2-5,few,TRBD1,TRBV29-1,TGCAGCGTTGATAGCTTTGGGACAGGGGGAGAGACCCAGTACTTC,CSVDSFGTGGETQYF
TRBJ2-2,-,-,TRBV28,TGTGCCAGCGGGGGCCAGACAGAGAAGAACACCGGGGAGCTGTTTTTT,CASGGQTEKNTGELFF
TRBJ2-7,-,-,TRBV30,TGTGCCTGGGGGACTTCGGATGTAGAGCAGTACTTC,CAWGTSDVEQYF
TRBJ2-7,-,TRBD2,TRBV27,TGTGCCAGCAGTTTTGATAGGGAGGGGTACGAGCAGTACTTC,CASSFDREGYEQYF
TRBJ1-3,once,-,TRBV29-1,TGCAGCGTTGTAGAGGGGGGGGGAAACACCATATATTTT,CSVVEGGGNTIYF
TRBJ2-7,-,TRBD2,TRBV7-3,TGTGCCAGCAGCTTAAACCCTAGCGGGATATACGAGCAGTACTTC,CASSLNPSGIYEQYF
TRBJ1-4,-,-,TRBV28,TGTGCCAGCAGCCCGGGGGGGGCGGATAATGAAAAACTGTTTTTT,CASSPGGADNEKLFF
TRBJ2-4,-,-,TRBV5-4,TGTGCCAGCAGCGGGGGCACCGGGCGGAACAAAAACATTCAGTACTTC,CASSGGTGRNKNIQYF
TRBJ2-7,-,TRBD2,TRBV11-2,TGTGCCAGCAGCTTAGGACTAGCGGGGTCCTACGAGCAGTACTTC,CASSLGLAGSYEQYF
TRBJ2-7,-,TRBD2,TRBV23-1,TGCGCCAGCAATCCCCTCGAGGGTGGGCCAACTAGCGTCTACGAGCAGTACTTC,CASNPLEGGPTSVYEQYF
TRBJ1-5,few,TRBD1,TRBV2,TGTGCCAGCAGTCGCGGAGGGGGCCAAGGTCAGCCCCAGCATTTT,CASSRGGGQGQPQHF
TRBJ2-7,-,-,TRBV2,TGTGCCAGCAGTGGAGGGTTGACCCTGAGATGGGGCTACGAGCAGTACTTC,CASSGGLTLRWGYEQYF
TRBJ1-1,-,-,TRBV28,TGTGCCAGCAGCGCCCCACAGCTTGAAGCTTTCTTT,CASSAPQLEAFF
TRBJ2-2,-,-,TRBV5-1,TGCGCCAGCGGCACACGAGACGGGGTCGGGGAGCTGTTTTTT,CASGTRDGVGELFF
TRBJ1-4,-,TRBD1,TRBV15,TGTGCCACCAGCAGAGATAGTCCCGGGACAGGGAGTGAAAAACTGTTTTTT,CATSRDSPGTGSEKLFF
TRBJ1-6,-,-,TRBV7-2,TGTGCCAGCAGCTTTCGACAGGCTTATAATTCACCCCTCCACTTT,CASSFRQAYNSPLHF
TRBJ1-1,-,-,TRBV7-6,TGTGCCAGCAGCTTAAGTCGGTTGAACACTGAAGCTTTCTTT,CASSLSRLNTEAFF
TRBJ2-7,-,TRBD1,TRBV5-6,TGTGCCAGCAGCCGCACCAAGGGACAGCACCTCTACGAGCAGTACTTC,CASSRTKGQHLYEQYF
TRBJ2-7,once,TRBD2,TRBV4-2,TGTGCCAGCAGCCCCGGACTAGCCCCCCCCGAGCAGTACTTC,CASSPGLAPPEQYF
TRBJ2-2,-,-,TRBV7-3,TGTGCCAGCAGCACTACATCCCTCACCGGGGAGCTGTTTTTT,CASSTTSLTGELFF
TRBJ1-3,-,TRBD1,TRBV5-1,TGCGCCAGCAGCCAGGGACAGGAAAACACCATATATTTT,CASSQGQENTIYF
TRBJ1-1,-,-,TRBV5-5,TGTGCCAGCAGCTTGGGCCCGGGAATAAACACTGAAGCTTTCTTT,CASSLGPGINTEAFF
TRBJ2-2,-,TRBD2,TRBV3-1/TRBV3-2,TGTGCCAGCACCGATAGCGGGAGGAAGAACACCGGGGAGCTGTTTTTT,CASTDSGRKNTGELFF
TRBJ1-6,many,TRBD1,TRBV15,TGTGCCACCAGCACTACAGTCGGACAGGGGGCATATTCACCCCTCCACTTT,CATSTTVGQGAYSPLHF
TRBJ1-2,few,-,TRBV19,TGTGCCAGTAGTGCGATTCGAGGGCAAACATATGGCTACACCTTC,CASSAIRGQTYGYTF
TRBJ2-7,-,TRBD1,TRBV3-1/TRBV3-2,TGTGCCAGCAGCCAAGACACAGGGGCACCCGAGCAGTACTTC,CASSQDTGAPEQYF
TRBJ2-7,few,TRBD2,TRBV7-2,TGTGCCAGCAGCTTAGGACTAGCGGGAGGGTCCGAGCAGTACTTC,CASSLGLAGGSEQYF
TRBJ1-6,-,-,TRBV5-1,TGCGCCAGCAGCTTGGTGACACCCGGCTCTAATTCACCCCTCCACTTT,CASSLVTPGSNSPLHF
TRBJ2-4,-,-,TRBV2,TGTGCCAGCAGCCTTAACGACAGAAACATTCAGTACTTC,CASSLNDRNIQYF
TRBJ2-7,-,TRBD1,TRBV6-1,TGTGCCAGCAGTGAGGGACAGGGCATCAACGAGCAGTACTTC,CASSEGQGINEQYF
TRBJ2-7,-,-,TRBV21-1,TGTGCCAGCAGCAAAGACCCGCGAGGCGGGGTCTCCTACGAGCAGTACTTC,CASSKDPRGGVSYEQYF
TRBJ1-4,-,TRBD1,TRBV5-1,TGCGCCAGCAGCTTAAGGACAGGGGGAAATAATGAAAAACTGTTTTTT,CASSLRTGGNNEKLFF
TRBJ2-2,-,-,TRBV7-2,TGTGCCAGCAGCTTAGAGTCGACTTACACCGGGGAGCTGTTTTTT,CASSLESTYTGELFF
TRBJ2-7,-,TRBD1,TRBV27,TGTGCCAGCAGTCCCCTGACAGGGGTTGGCGAGCAGTACTTC,CASSPLTGVGEQYF
TRBJ1-1,-,-,TRBV24-1,TGTGCCACCAGGTCCTCAGGGGCCGAGGGGACTGAAGCTTTCTTT,CATRSSGAEGTEAFF
TRBJ1-1,-,-,TRBV19,TGTGCCAGTAGCCACAGGTTGGGAGCTTTCTTT,CASSHRLGAFF
TRBJ1-4,few,TRBD1,TRBV27,TGTGCCAGCAGTTTATGGGGACAGAGAAATGAAAAACTGTTTTTT,CASSLWGQRNEKLFF
TRBJ1-3,once,-,TRBV7-6,TGTGCCAGCAGTTCAGCTGGAAACACCATATATTTT,CASSSAGNTIYF
TRBJ1-1,-,-,TRBV28,TGTGCCAGCAGTTTATCCTCCAGGAACACTGAAGCTTTCTTT,CASSLSSRNTEAFF
TRBJ2-1,-,TRBD1,TRBV11-1,TGTGCCAGCAGCTTGACAGGGAGCTCCTACAATGAGCAGTTCTTC,CASSLTGSSYNEQFF
TRBJ2-7,-,-,TRBV11-3,TGTGCCAGCAGCTTAGATCAGGGGGGACCTGTCTACGAGCAGTACTTC,CASSLDQGGPVYEQYF
TRBJ1-2,once,-,TRBV6-5,TGTGCCACCACGCAGGGCCCTGATGGCTACACCTTC,CATTQGPDGYTF